These 19 T cell receptor beta chains share one sample of origin, sequenced in a study of vaccination and CD4 T cells after COVID-19. No antigen has been identified for these receptors. An Oncomine TCR Beta short-read assay was used to sequence the DNA from cultured CD4+ T cells. Via MiXCR, TCRdb re-called the PCR reads, giving one row per CDR3 protein. The sample shows about 17,000 distinct CDR3 sequences, approximately 48% of them seen only once. Time point of the sample: late sampling 161 to 241 days after vaccination in three convalescent patients. Described treatment: roughly 10-day PBMC culture with coronavirus spike peptide pools or control peptides (ViraFEST assay). This material consisted of CD4+ T cells from blood, cultured in vitro, taken about 7 months after SARS-CoV-2 vaccination. These TCRs come from a human donor who had recovered from COVID-19.

J is TRBJ2-7 and V is TRBV7-9, with TRBD2 matching 12 bases. With V trimmed by 2 bases and J by 4 bases, 3 bases remained unmatched. The CDR3 totals 15 residues. The V gene's germline CDR1 is SEHNR and CDR2 FQNEAQ (reference sequence). Written as DNA, the CDR3 is TGTGCCAGCAGCTTACCTAGCGGGGGGGCGTACGAGCAGTACTTC. Translating gives CASSLPSGGAYEQYF.

The J gene is TRBJ2-6, the V gene TRBV15; the D gene is possibly TRBD1 (5 bases). Trimming took off 8 bases at V and 5 bases at J, with 13 bases between the two ends. This CDR3 spans 14 amino acids. Germline CDR1 and CDR2: LNHNV and YYDKDF (reference sequence). This CDR3 is CATSDSVWANVLTF. DNA of the CDR3: TGTGCCACCTCCGACAGTGTCTGGGCCAACGTCCTGACTTTC.

The chain recombines TRBV2 with TRBJ1-5; weak D call: TRBD1 (5 bases). The CDR3 is 15 amino acids. The germline CDR1 and CDR2 sequences are SNHLY and FYNNEI. The V end lost 0 bases, the J end lost 5 bases, and 11 bases lay between the germline ends. CDR3: CASSEAQKGHQPQHF. As DNA, the CDR3 is TGTGCCAGCAGTGAAGCGCAAAAGGGGCATCAGCCCCAGCATTTT.

The chain couples TRBV20-1 to TRBJ2-1; possible D gene TRBD2, 5 bases. CDR3 size: 15 residues. Trimming left V 3 bases short and J 0 bases short, with 12 bases between. From germline, CDR1 is DFQATT and CDR2 SNEGSKA (reference sequence). The DNA for the CDR3 is TGCAGTGCTAGCCGCGGGTATACCTCCTACAATGAGCAGTTCTTC. Its translation is CSASRGYTSYNEQFF.

CDR3 in DNA: TGTGCCAGCAGTTACATGACTAGCGTATTCGAGCAGTACTTC. This gives the protein CASSYMTSVFEQYF. The chain is built from TRBV6-2 or TRBV6-3 and TRBJ2-7, with TRBD2 matching 8 bases. This CDR3 region has 14 residues. The germline V gene has CDR1 MNHEY and CDR2 SVGEGT. V trimming: 2 bases; J trimming: 6 bases; junction bases outside the gene matches: 6.

V usage is TRBV24-1 and J usage is TRBJ2-3; 7 bases match TRBD2. This CDR3 comprises 14 residues. Germline V CDR1 and CDR2: KGHDR, SFDVKD. The trim removed 4 bases at V and 1 base at J, leaving 1 base unmatched. The CDR3 DNA reads TGTGCCACCAGTGACACTAGCGGCACAGATACGCAGTATTTT. It encodes CATSDTSGTDTQYF.

This clonotype has just a few counts. This chain joins TRBV20-1 and TRBJ1-2, with 9 bases lining up with TRBD1. The CDR3 has 18 residues. Germline V CDR1 and CDR2: DFQATT, SNEGSKA (reference sequence). Trimming took 0 bases from V and 0 from J; bases not matched to a gene: 11. CDR3 residues: CSARDLAGQGSANYGYTF. CDR3 DNA sequence: TGCAGTGCTAGAGATTTGGCCGGACAGGGGTCAGCTAACTATGGCTACACCTTC.

This clonotype was seen a single time. At one of its ends the junction is not consistent with the germline gene, which may arise from a read error. CDR3 DNA: TGTGCTAGCAGCTTAAGCGTTAACACAGATACGCAGTATTTT. This gives the protein CASSLSVNTDTQYF. The genes are TRBV7-7 and TRBJ2-3; D ambiguous. Germline V gene sequence: CDR1 SSHAT, CDR2 FNYEAQ (reference sequence). The CDR3 has 14 residues.

This chain joins TRBV6-5 and TRBJ1-1; no firm D call. V was pared by 2 bases and J by 0 bases, with 10 bases between. Germline V gene lookup returns CDR1 MNHEY and CDR2 SVGAGI. The CDR3 runs 15 residues. Here the CDR3 reads CASSYAWAMNTEAFF. The CDR3 coding sequence is TGTGCCAGCAGTTACGCTTGGGCCATGAACACTGAAGCTTTCTTT.

The rearrangement links TRBV6-1 to TRBJ1-2; tentatively, D is TRBD1 (6 bases). CDR1 and CDR2 (germline): MNHNS, SASEGT. The CDR3 runs to 12 residues. V was trimmed by 1 base and J by 13 bases, leaving 13 bases between them. CDR3 sequence (DNA): TGTGCCAGCAGTGAAGGGGACATCAGAAGCACCTTC. Translating it yields CASSEGDIRSTF.

This clonotype was seen only a few times. The J gene is TRBJ1-6, the V gene TRBV10-3; 10 nucleotides agree with TRBD1. V shed 6 bases and J 8 bases; nucleotides not matched to a gene: 7. The CDR3 runs to 15 residues. CDR1 and CDR2 from the germline V gene are ENHRY and SYGVKD. This chain's CDR3 is CAISPETGGDSPLHF. CDR3 DNA: TGTGCCATCAGCCCCGAGACAGGGGGCGATTCACCCCTCCACTTT.

The V call is TRBV7-9, the J call TRBJ2-7; D may be TRBD2 (5 bases). Germline loops: CDR1 SEHNR, CDR2 FQNEAQ (reference sequence). The V and J ends lost 1 base and 8 bases respectively, with 18 bases between them. CDR3 length equals 15 residues. CDR3: CASSLDLLVMGQQYF. The CDR3 DNA reads TGTGCCAGCAGCTTAGATTTACTAGTGATGGGCCAGCAGTACTTC.

The CDR3 sequence: CSARIFSGSTDTQYF. DNA of the CDR3: TGCAGTGCTAGAATCTTTAGCGGGAGCACAGATACGCAGTATTTT. This chain uses TRBV20-1 with TRBJ2-3; 7 bases are shared with TRBD2. CDR3 length: 15 residues. V gave up 2 bases and J gave up 0 bases; unmatched junction bases: 5. Germline V gene data show CDR1 as DFQATT and CDR2 as SNEGSKA (reference sequence).

The chain carries TRBV12-3 or TRBV12-4 and TRBJ1-1; D gene ambiguous. V was pared by 7 bases and J by 5 bases, with 14 bases between. The CDR3 covers 13 residues. CDR3 amino acids: CASTPSPWTEAFF. The CDR3 nucleotides are TGTGCCAGCACCCCAAGTCCGTGGACTGAAGCTTTCTTT.

The chain couples TRBV25-1 to TRBJ1-1; D unresolved. Trimming cost V 6 bases and J 4 bases, with 6 bases left between them. This CDR3 contains 11 residues. CDR1 is MGHDK, CDR2 SYGVNS, per germline. Here the CDR3 DNA reads TGTGCCAGCAGGGGCCCCACTGAAGCTTTCTTT. Protein: CASRGPTEAFF.

This chain links TRBV19 with TRBJ2-6, with no clear D. Deletions cut 9 bases from V and 3 bases from J, with 9 bases between. Germline loops: CDR1 LNHDA, CDR2 SQIVND (reference sequence). CDR3 length equals 13 residues. The CDR3: CASRISGANVLTF. CDR3 bases: TGTGCCAGCAGAATAAGTGGGGCCAACGTCCTGACTTTC.

The chain employs TRBV19 and TRBJ1-6; possible D gene TRBD1, 5 bases. Trimming left V 3 bases short and J 5 bases short, with 11 bases between. This CDR3 has 15 amino acids. Looked up from germline, CDR1 is LNHDA and CDR2 is SQIVND (reference sequence). For the CDR3, the DNA is TGTGCCAGTAGTATTGGCAGGGAGGATAATTCACCCCTCCACTTT. Protein sequence: CASSIGREDNSPLHF.

This chain joins TRBV20-1 and TRBJ1-1; 8 bases map to TRBD1. Germline V gives CDR1 DFQATT, CDR2 SNEGSKA (reference sequence). The ends lost 6 bases at V and 1 base at J; junction bases unmatched: 4. This CDR3 region has 13 residues. CDR3 in DNA: TGCAGTGCCCCGACAGGGGCGAACACTGAAGCTTTCTTT. It codes for CSAPTGANTEAFF.

The gene calls are TRBV19 and TRBJ2-7; no reliable D call. Looked up from germline, CDR1 is LNHDA and CDR2 is SQIVND (reference sequence). V shed 3 bases and J shed 2 bases, with 26 bases lying between them. This CDR3 spans 19 amino acids. For the CDR3, the DNA is TGTGCCAGTAGTATTTTCGGTGGATTTTCTCGAGGACCCCCCTACGAGCAGTACTTC. Its translation: CASSIFGGFSRGPPYEQYF.